The 28 T cell receptor beta chains below were found in one sample sequenced in a study of T-cell reconstitution after alpha-beta-depleted transplantation in children. During its preparation, the TCRbeta library received unique molecular identifiers. TCRdb re-called the PCR reads through MiXCR, storing one row per CDR3 protein. Found here are over 200,000 distinct CDR3 sequences, 9.5% to 13% of them singletons; the top ten hold 28%. The material sequenced was PBMCs, taken before TCRalphabeta/CD19-depleted stem cell transplant. These TCRs come from a child younger than two with acute myeloid leukemia, due to receive a stem cell transplant.

Many counts were recorded for this clonotype. V usage is TRBV11-2 and J usage is TRBJ1-4; D ambiguous. V lost 2 bases to trimming and J lost 8 bases, with 9 bases between them. This CDR3 region has 13 residues. Germline CDR1 is SGHAT and CDR2 is FQNNGV. CDR3 nucleotides: TGTGCCAGCAGCTTATGGGAAAGGGAAAAACTGTTTTTT. Translation: CASSLWEREKLFF.

At least ten counts were recorded for this clonotype. The rearrangement uses TRBV12-3 or TRBV12-4 and TRBJ1-5; no reliable D call. The CDR3 is 13 amino acids. V dropped 7 bases and J dropped 1 base, with 8 bases sitting between them. DNA for the CDR3: TGTGCCAGCACCTCCCACAGCAATCAGCCCCAGCATTTT. Its protein product is CASTSHSNQPQHF.

This clonotype was detected ten times or more. This chain uses TRBV20-1 with TRBJ2-5; D possibly corresponds to TRBD2 (6 bases). V was clipped by 5 bases and J by 6 bases, with 13 bases between them. The CDR3 length is 12 residues. Germline V gene sequence: CDR1 DFQATT, CDR2 SNEGSKA (reference sequence). CDR3: CSAGLNMKTQYF. The CDR3, as DNA: TGCAGTGCTGGACTAAATATGAAGACCCAGTACTTC.

In this sample, this clonotype turned up many times. The V call is TRBV5-1, the J call TRBJ2-4; 7 bases map to TRBD2. The CDR3 has 16 residues. Trimming cost V 4 bases and J 0 bases; bases outside gene matches: 7. CDR1 and CDR2 (germline): SGHRS, YFSETQ. The CDR3 DNA reads TGCGCCAGCAGCGCGGGGGAATCCTTAGCCAAAAACATTCAGTACTTC. Its protein product is CASSAGESLAKNIQYF.

In its sample, this clonotype was seen many times. The chain uses TRBV4-2 and TRBJ2-2; 11 positions agree with TRBD2. V gave up 2 bases and J gave up 6 bases; unmatched junction bases: 2. Germline V gene sequence: CDR1 LGHNA, CDR2 YNFKEQ. The CDR3 is made up of 15 amino acids. The CDR3 here is CASSQIAGGPGELFF. The CDR3 DNA reads TGTGCCAGCAGCCAAATAGCGGGAGGGCCCGGGGAGCTGTTTTTT.

Many counts were recorded for this clonotype. The chain uses TRBV5-1 and TRBJ1-2, with a tentative D call TRBD1 (6 bases). Trimming stripped 2 bases from V and 2 bases from J, with 13 bases between. CDR1 SGHRS and CDR2 YFSETQ come from the germline V gene. CDR3 size: 15 residues. CDR3 nucleotides: TGCGCCAGCAGCTTTACAGGGTCAAGAAACTATGGCTACACCTTC. Protein: CASSFTGSRNYGYTF.

This clonotype was counted ten times or more. This sequence joins TRBV20-1 and TRBJ1-1; TRBD1 might be the D (5 bases). Per germline, CDR1 DFQATT and CDR2 SNEGSKA (reference sequence). The V end was cut by 6 bases, the J end by 2 bases, with 16 bases between. The CDR3 is 14 amino acids. CDR3 nucleotides: TGCAGTGCCCCAGTTCCCCAGGGTAACACTGAAGCTTTCTTT. Its translation: CSAPVPQGNTEAFF.

This clonotype has a count of ten or more. This sequence joins TRBV28 and TRBJ2-7; D ambiguous. Germline V gives CDR1 MDHEN, CDR2 SYDVKM. The length of the CDR3 is 16 residues. V dropped 4 bases and J dropped 0 bases, with 16 bases sitting between them. Here the CDR3 DNA reads TGTGCCAGCAGTTCCCCGAAGTCCGTGGGCTCCTACGAGCAGTACTTC. It translates to CASSSPKSVGSYEQYF.

This clonotype was counted many times. The DNA for the CDR3 is TGCGCCAGCAGCATCGGACAAACTGCCAATGAGCAGTTCTTC. As protein: CASSIGQTANEQFF. V usage is TRBV5-1 and J usage is TRBJ2-1, with D perhaps TRBD1 (5 bases). This CDR3 is built from 14 residues. The V end was cut by 4 bases, the J end by 6 bases, with 14 bases between. Germline loops: CDR1 SGHRS, CDR2 YFSETQ.

This clonotype was observed at least ten times. The chain couples TRBV7-3 to TRBJ2-1, with TRBD1 as a possible D gene (8 bases). Trimming left V 2 bases short and J 4 bases short, with 12 bases between. Germline V gene lookup returns CDR1 SGHTA and CDR2 FQGTGA. The length of the CDR3 is 15 residues. The CDR3 coding sequence is TGTGCCAGCAGCTTAGACAGGGGAGGGTACAATGAGCAGTTCTTC. Its translation is CASSLDRGGYNEQFF.

In this sample, this clonotype turned up many times. The CDR3 sequence is CAISEASPISYEQYF. In nucleotides, the CDR3 is TGTGCCATCAGTGAGGCTAGCCCCATCTCCTACGAGCAGTACTTC. The chain is built from TRBV10-3 and TRBJ2-7, with D possibly matching TRBD2 (5 bases). The CDR3 spans 15 residues. V dropped 2 bases and J dropped 0 bases, with 11 bases sitting between them. Germline CDR1 is ENHRY and CDR2 is SYGVKD.

In this sample, this clonotype turned up many times. V usage is TRBV12-3 or TRBV12-4 and J usage is TRBJ1-2; possibly TRBD1 for D (6 bases). The V and J ends lost 7 bases and 0 bases respectively, with 9 bases between them. This CDR3 is 13 amino acids long. CDR3 sequence: CASIKGANYGYTF. For the CDR3, the DNA is TGTGCCAGCATTAAGGGGGCTAACTATGGCTACACCTTC.

The sample holds many counts of this clonotype. The chain links TRBV7-3 to TRBJ2-1; D unclear. The CDR3 loop spans 15 amino acids. The V end lost 1 base, the J end lost 5 bases, and 12 bases lay between the germline ends. Germline V gene lookup returns CDR1 SGHTA and CDR2 FQGTGA. CDR3 in amino acids: CASSLNALGNNEQFF. The CDR3 DNA is TGTGCCAGCAGCTTAAATGCGTTGGGGAACAATGAGCAGTTCTTC.

This rearrangement joins TRBV18 to TRBJ2-7; no clear D. The V and J ends lost 3 bases and 2 bases respectively, with 11 bases between them. CDR1 and CDR2 from the germline V gene are KGHSH and LQKENI. The CDR3 totals 14 residues. The CDR3 DNA reads TGTGCCAGCTCACCTCGGCAGGTTCCCTACGAGCAGTACTTC. This gives the protein CASSPRQVPYEQYF.

This clonotype was picked up one time. No conserved phenylalanine or tryptophan is present at the end of the CDR3, so a read error is the likely explanation. The DNA is omitted, as the CDR3 cannot be located on it reliably, and the CDR3 follows TCRdb's listing. The V gene is TRBV5-5, the J gene TRBJ2-5; the tabulated D call, TRBD2, remains unverified against the DNA. The CDR3 region is 15 residues in length, termini included. CDR1 and CDR2 (germline): SGHKS, YYEKEE (reference sequence). Here the CDR3 reads CASSAPGGGAETQHL.

As to this clonotype: One end of the junction varies from germline; a read error may be responsible. The chain has TRBV6-2 or TRBV6-3 and TRBJ2-7; a weak D match, TRBD1 (5 bases). The CDR3 contains 14 residues. In germline, CDR1 is MNHEY, CDR2 SVGEGT. CDR3 in DNA: TGTGCCGGCAGTTACCAGGGTCCTTCCTACGAGCAGTACTTC. Amino acids: CAGSYQGPSYEQYF.

The table lists this clonotype with many counts. V usage is TRBV7-9 and J usage is TRBJ1-6, with D unclear. Per the germline V gene, CDR1 is SEHNR and CDR2 is FQNEAQ (reference sequence). The V end was cut by 5 bases, the J end by 8 bases, with 7 bases between. The CDR3 has 12 amino acids. The CDR3 reads CASSRPDSPLHF. The DNA for the CDR3 is TGTGCCAGCAGCCGCCCTGATTCACCCCTCCACTTT.

This clonotype has ten or more counts. This chain connects TRBV5-1 to TRBJ1-5, with 7 bases lining up with TRBD1. The CDR3 loop spans 17 amino acids. Germline CDR1 SGHRS, CDR2 YFSETQ. V trimming: 3 bases; J trimming: 5 bases; junction bases outside the gene matches: 14. CDR3 coding DNA: TGCGCCAGCAGCTGGGCCCCCCGGGACAGATTCGATCAGCCCCAGCATTTT. Protein: CASSWAPRDRFDQPQHF.

This clonotype was recorded at least ten times. The V and J genes are TRBV20-1 and TRBJ1-5, with a tentative D call TRBD1 (5 bases). The CDR3 extends over 12 amino acids. Per the germline V gene, CDR1 is DFQATT and CDR2 is SNEGSKA (reference sequence). The CDR3 bases are TGCAGCGCCAGGGATAGCAATCAGCCCCAGCATTTT. It encodes CSARDSNQPQHF.

This clonotype showed up many times. The J gene is TRBJ2-1, the V gene TRBV7-7; D is uncertain. Germline-derived CDR1 and CDR2 are SSHAT and FNYEAQ (reference sequence). V dropped 3 bases and J dropped 7 bases, with 10 bases sitting between them. CDR3 length: 13 amino acids. CDR3 in amino acids: CASSFQAGNEQFF. As DNA, the CDR3 is TGTGCCAGCAGCTTTCAGGCTGGGAATGAGCAGTTCTTC.

The sample holds many counts of this clonotype. CDR3 protein: CASSELAGVNEQFF. The CDR3 region has the DNA TGCGCCAGCAGTGAACTAGCGGGAGTGAATGAGCAGTTCTTC. The chain is built from TRBV10-2 and TRBJ2-1; 11 positions match TRBD2. V lost 3 bases, J lost 7 bases, and 2 bases stayed unmatched. CDR1 and CDR2 (germline): WSHSY, SAAADI. The length of the CDR3 is 14 residues.

This clonotype has ten or more counts. The chain employs TRBV7-2 and TRBJ2-3; D gene unclear. Trimming pared 1 base from V and 6 bases from J, leaving 11 bases between. CDR3 length: 14 amino acids. Germline V gene data show CDR1 as SGHTA and CDR2 as FQGNSA. The CDR3 region has the DNA TGTGCCAGCAGCTTAGTTGGGCGGACGGATACGCAGTATTTT. Translating gives CASSLVGRTDTQYF.

This clonotype was observed many times. The rearrangement uses TRBV5-5 and TRBJ2-1; TRBD1 agrees at 8 bases. From germline, CDR1 is SGHKS and CDR2 YYEKEE (reference sequence). CDR3 length equals 14 residues. J was trimmed by 2 bases and V by 7 bases; bases with no gene match: 5. CDR3 sequence (DNA): TGTGCCAGCCAAGGGGACAGGCCCTACAATGAGCAGTTCTTC. Translating it yields CASQGDRPYNEQFF.

Concerning this clonotype itself: Since a much larger clone is just one base distant, this may be a read error. The J gene is TRBJ2-3, the V gene TRBV10-2; D unresolved. This CDR3 is 17 amino acids long. Germline lookup yields CDR1 WSHSY and CDR2 SAAADI. V was pared by 0 bases and J by 0 bases, with 13 bases between. The CDR3 nucleotides are TGCGCCAGCAGTGAGTCTCCCCGGGTAGCTAGCACAGATACGCAGTATTTT. The encoded protein is CASSESPRVASTDTQYF.

This clonotype was detected ten times or more. The chain is built from TRBV10-3 and TRBJ2-1, with 11 bases aligning to TRBD2. Germline V CDR1 and CDR2: ENHRY, SYGVKD. Trimming at V came to 11 bases and at J to 5 bases, leaving 8 bases not matched to a gene. This CDR3 is built from 14 residues. The CDR3 bases are TGTGCCGGACCCGGGACTAGCGGAAACAATGAGCAGTTCTTC. Translation: CAGPGTSGNNEQFF.

This clonotype was seen many times. The chain uses TRBV7-8 and TRBJ1-6; D is unclear. Germline CDR1 and CDR2: SGHVS and FQNEAQ. The CDR3 length is 13 residues. Trimming removed 5 bases at V and 8 bases at J, with 10 bases between. The CDR3 bases are TGTGCCAGCAGCGTAAGGACCGATTCACCCCTCCACTTT. Its translation is CASSVRTDSPLHF.

This clonotype was seen many times. The chain recombines TRBV5-1 with TRBJ1-1; D may be TRBD1 (6 bases). CDR1 is SGHRS, CDR2 YFSETQ, per germline. CDR3 length: 15 residues. Deletions cut 4 bases from V and 5 bases from J, with 18 bases between. The CDR3 DNA follows: TGCGCCAGCAGCCTGAAGGACAGAACAGGAACTGAAGCTTTCTTT. This sequence encodes CASSLKDRTGTEAFF. Full variable domain (remainder filled in from reference TRBV5-1 and TRBJ1-1): KAGVTQTPRYLIKTRGQQVTLSCSPISGHRSVSWYQQTPGQGLQFLFEYFSETQRNKGNFPGRFSGRQFSNSRSEMNVSTLELGDSALYLCASSLKDRTGTEAFFGQGTRLTVV.

Many counts were recorded for this clonotype. The rearrangement joins TRBV3-1 to TRBJ2-2; possibly TRBD1 or TRBD2 for D (6 bases each). From germline, CDR1 is LGHDT and CDR2 YNNKEL (reference sequence). The CDR3 contains 13 residues. Trimming took off 4 bases at V and 6 bases at J, with 9 bases between the two ends. The CDR3 loop reads CASSPRGAGELFF. Written as DNA, the CDR3 is TGTGCCAGCAGCCCTAGGGGGGCCGGGGAGCTGTTTTTT.